What follows describes a single T cell receptor beta chain. This clone may be a read error of a much larger clone one base away. Then a second PCR, running roughly 7 to 11 cycles, was carried out with a sample-barcoded 5' primer and a J-beta primer mix. Each cDNA molecule was tagged by a template-switch adaptor with 12 random nucleotides. TCRdb reprocessed the 5' RACE reads with MiXCR, giving one entry per CDR3 protein. The sample contains approximately 680,000 distinct CDR3 sequences, approximately 30% of which appear only once. In germline, CDR1 is SGHTA, CDR2 FQGNSA. The CDR3 extends over 16 amino acids. Individuals who donated were healthy Caucasians from Russia aged roughly 6 to 90. This specimen comes from a study of blood T cells in healthy people across ages.

The rearrangement links TRBV7-2 to TRBJ2-1; possibly TRBD2 for D (6 bases). The J call is in doubt because the DNA end fits TRBJ2-7 better. This receptor was obtained from a woman aged 80 or older in good health. The material sequenced was blood. The CDR3 DNA reads as TGTGCCAGCAGCTTATTTCGGGACTCATTTTACAATGAGCAGTACTTC. Its protein is CASSLFRDSFYNEQYF.